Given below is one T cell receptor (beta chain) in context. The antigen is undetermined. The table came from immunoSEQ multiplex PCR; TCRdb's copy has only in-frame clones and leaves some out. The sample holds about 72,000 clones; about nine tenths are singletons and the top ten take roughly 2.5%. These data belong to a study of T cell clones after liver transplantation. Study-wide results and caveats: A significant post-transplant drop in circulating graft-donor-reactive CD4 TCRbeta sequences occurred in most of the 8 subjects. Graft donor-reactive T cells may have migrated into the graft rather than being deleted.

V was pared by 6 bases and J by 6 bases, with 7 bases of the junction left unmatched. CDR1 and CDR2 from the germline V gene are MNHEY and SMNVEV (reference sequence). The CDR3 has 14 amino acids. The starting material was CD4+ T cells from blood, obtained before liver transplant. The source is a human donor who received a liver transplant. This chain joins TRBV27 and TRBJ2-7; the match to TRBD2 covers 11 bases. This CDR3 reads CASRVLAGAGEQYF. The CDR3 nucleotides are TGTGCCAGCAGAGTACTAGCGGGAGCTGGCGAGCAGTACTTC.